The next 15 T cell receptor beta chains were all read from a single sample in a study of technical replicates of blood from a handful of donors. The protocol was immunoSEQ multiplex PCR, while the TCRdb copy is restricted to in-frame clones and leaves out a portion. The sample has about 100,000 clones, roughly 95% seen once; the top ten hold 0.3% to 0.35%. The sequencing sample was made of T cells isolated from PBMCs. Receptors were obtained from a human donor in good health.

The chain has TRBV13 and TRBJ1-2, with a weak D call TRBD1 (5 bases). V was shortened by 0 bases and J by 8 bases, with 13 bases between the two germline ends. From germline, CDR1 is PRHDT and CDR2 FYEKMQ (reference sequence). The CDR3 runs to 14 residues. CDR3 amino acids: CASSLGQRGGGYTF. The CDR3 nucleotides are TGTGCCAGCAGCTTAGGCCAACGGGGGGGAGGCTACACCTTC.

The J gene is TRBJ2-1, the V gene TRBV5-1; the D gene is possibly TRBD1 (6 bases). This CDR3 is built from 14 residues. Germline V gene sequence: CDR1 SGHRS, CDR2 YFSETQ. Trimming cost V 0 bases and J 8 bases, with 12 bases left between them. CDR3 residues: CASSLGQEWDEQFF. The CDR3 nucleotides are TGCGCCAGCAGCTTGGGACAGGAGTGGGATGAGCAGTTCTTC.

The genes are TRBV6-1 and TRBJ2-1; TRBD1 agrees at 9 bases. The ends lost 7 bases at V and 10 bases at J; junction bases unmatched: 8. This CDR3 is 13 amino acids long. In germline, CDR1 is MNHNS, CDR2 SASEGT. CDR3 DNA: TGTGCCAGCATCAGGACAGGGGATTGGGAGCAGTTCTTC. Translated, it gives CASIRTGDWEQFF.

This clone was counted once. The V gene is TRBV5-4, the J gene TRBJ1-2; 10 bases are a match to TRBD1. Trimming at V came to 4 bases and at J to 8 bases, leaving 17 bases not matched to a gene. Germline-derived CDR1 and CDR2 are SGHNT and YYREEE (reference sequence). CDR3 length: 17 residues. The CDR3 region is CASSGGTGVGFGEGYTF. The CDR3 DNA follows: TGTGCCAGCAGCGGAGGGACAGGGGTAGGGTTCGGAGAGGGCTACACCTTC.

The chain employs TRBV5-1 and TRBJ2-2, with a possible D match to TRBD1 (5 bases). Germline V gene data show CDR1 as SGHRS and CDR2 as YFSETQ. V shed 3 bases and J shed 2 bases, with 14 bases lying between them. The CDR3 is 16 residues long. CDR3 in DNA: TGCGCCAGCAGCTCTTGGGGCGAGCTCAACACCGGGGAGCTGTTTTTT. This codes for CASSSWGELNTGELFF.

The chain employs TRBV9 and TRBJ2-1; the D gene is possibly TRBD1 (5 bases). The germline V gene has CDR1 SGDLS and CDR2 YYNGEE. Trimming shortened V by 4 bases and J by 8 bases, and 10 bases separated the two germline ends. This CDR3 has 12 amino acids. The CDR3 reads CASSSQGYEQFF. The CDR3, as DNA: TGTGCCAGCAGCTCGCAGGGCTATGAGCAGTTCTTC.

This clone has only a few counts. This rearrangement joins TRBV30 to TRBJ2-1, with 9 bases that match TRBD2. In germline, CDR1 is GTSNPN, CDR2 SVGIG (reference sequence). The CDR3 extends over 14 amino acids. The CDR3 region has the DNA TGTGCTGGACAGTCTAGCGGGGACCACAATGAGCAGTTCTTC. Translating gives CAGQSSGDHNEQFF.

This rearrangement joins TRBV27 to TRBJ1-1; 7 bases are a match to TRBD1. CDR3 length: 13 residues. With V trimmed by 8 bases and J by 5 bases, 8 bases remained unmatched. Germline CDR1 is MNHEY and CDR2 is SMNVEV (reference sequence). The DNA for the CDR3 is TGTGCCAGCCAGGGGGGCGGGGATACTGAAGCTTTCTTT. Translating it yields CASQGGGDTEAFF.

The V and J genes are TRBV9 and TRBJ2-1; 7 bases match TRBD1. Losses at the gene ends were 4 bases for V and 9 bases for J; bases not matched to a gene: 7. Germline CDR1 reads SGDLS; CDR2 reads YYNGEE. This CDR3 is built from 13 residues. CDR3 DNA sequence: TGTGCCAGCAGCCCCTCAGGGGGTGGTGAGCAGTTCTTC. Amino acid sequence: CASSPSGGGEQFF.

The V call is TRBV29-1, the J call TRBJ2-7; 7 positions match TRBD2. This CDR3 comprises 14 residues. Germline lookup yields CDR1 SQVTM and CDR2 ANQGSEA. V lost 3 bases to trimming and J lost 3 bases; unmatched junction nucleotides: 8. CDR3 residues: CSVDLGGGSYEQYF. The CDR3, as DNA: TGCAGCGTTGATTTGGGGGGAGGGAGCTACGAGCAGTACTTC.

The chain joins TRBV27 to TRBJ2-1; 7 bases map to TRBD2. The CDR3 has 16 residues. V trimming: 5 bases; J trimming: 0 bases; junction bases outside the gene matches: 7. Germline CDR1 is MNHEY and CDR2 is SMNVEV (reference sequence). The DNA of the CDR3 is TGTGCCAGCAGTAAACTAGCGTCTAGCTCCTACAATGAGCAGTTCTTC. It codes for CASSKLASSSYNEQFF.

This rearrangement joins TRBV9 to TRBJ2-5; no firm D call. The CDR3 sequence is 13 residues long. V was cut by 3 bases and J by 2 bases, with 8 bases left in between. Germline values: CDR1 SGDLS, CDR2 YYNGEE. CDR3 bases: TGTGCCAGCAGCGATATATTACAAGAGACCCAGTACTTC. It encodes CASSDILQETQYF.

The chain employs TRBV28 and TRBJ2-1; 7 bases fit TRBD1. The CDR3 loop spans 16 amino acids. Losses at the gene ends were 7 bases for V and 3 bases for J; bases not matched to a gene: 12. Germline V gives CDR1 MDHEN, CDR2 SYDVKM. The chain's CDR3 is CASKRGRRPLYNEQFF. The CDR3 nucleotides are TGTGCCAGCAAGAGGGGGCGCCGACCCCTCTACAATGAGCAGTTCTTC. The variable domain in full, completed from reference TRBV28 and TRBJ2-1, reads DVKVTQSSRYLVKRTGEKVFLECVQDMDHENMFWYRQDPGLGLRLIYFSYDVKMKEKGDIPEGYSVSREKKERFSLILESASTNQTSMYLCASKRGRRPLYNEQFFGPGTRLTVL.

The rearrangement links TRBV18 to TRBJ2-1; D gene uncertain. V was shortened by 2 bases and J by 2 bases, with 10 bases between the two germline ends. CDR1 is KGHSH and CDR2 is LQKENI in the germline V gene. The CDR3 runs to 15 residues. CDR3 bases: TGTGCCAGCTCACCAGGAAGACTGACCTACAATGAGCAGTTCTTC. This sequence encodes CASSPGRLTYNEQFF.

This chain uses TRBV5-8 with TRBJ2-4, with 7 positions matching TRBD1. Germline loops: CDR1 SGHTS, CDR2 YDEGEE. With 6 bases clipped from V and 6 bases from J, the junction kept 6 bases outside the gene matches. The CDR3 extends over 13 amino acids. The CDR3 DNA sequence: TGTGCCAGCACCGGCGACAGGGTAAACATTCAGTACTTC. Encoded protein: CASTGDRVNIQYF. Full variable domain (remainder filled in from reference TRBV5-8 and TRBJ2-4): EAGVTQSPTHLIKTRGQQATLRCSPISGHTSVYWYQQALGLGLQFLLWYDEGEERNRGNFPPRFSGRQFPNYSSELNVNALELEDSALYLCASTGDRVNIQYFGAGTRLSVL.